This TCR beta chain was documented in a study of shared clonotypes between healthy human individuals. Sequenced by immunoSEQ multiplex PCR; TCRdb stores in-frame clones only, minus some. The sample contains roughly 760,000 clones, roughly 70% of which appear only once. This CDR3 comprises 16 residues. Germline V gives CDR1 MNHNS, CDR2 SASEGT. V gave up 4 bases and J gave up 2 bases; unmatched junction bases: 11. This clone was recorded only once. The V call is TRBV6-1, the J call TRBJ2-7; 7 bases match TRBD2. This clonotype was sampled from a woman in her twenties or thirties in good health. The sample consisted of memory CD4+ T cells sorted from blood. Documented subset: CD45RA-negative fraction. In nucleotides, the CDR3 is TGTGCCAGCAGTGCATTCTCTAGCGGACTTACCTACGAGCAGTACTTC. Translation: CASSAFSSGLTYEQYF.